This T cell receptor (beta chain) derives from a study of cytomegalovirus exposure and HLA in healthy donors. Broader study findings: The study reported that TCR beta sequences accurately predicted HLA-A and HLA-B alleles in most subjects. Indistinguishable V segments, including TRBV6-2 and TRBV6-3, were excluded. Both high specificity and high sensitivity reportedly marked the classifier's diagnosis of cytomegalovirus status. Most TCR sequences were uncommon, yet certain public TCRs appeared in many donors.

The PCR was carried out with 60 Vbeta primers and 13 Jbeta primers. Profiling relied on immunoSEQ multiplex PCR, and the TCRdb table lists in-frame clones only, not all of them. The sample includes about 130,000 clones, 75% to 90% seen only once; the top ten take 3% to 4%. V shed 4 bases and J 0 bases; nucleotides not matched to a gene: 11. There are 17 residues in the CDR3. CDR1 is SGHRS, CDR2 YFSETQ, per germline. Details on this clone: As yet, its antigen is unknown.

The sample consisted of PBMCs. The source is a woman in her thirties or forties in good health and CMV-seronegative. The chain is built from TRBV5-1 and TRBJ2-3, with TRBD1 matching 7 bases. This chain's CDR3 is CASSQTGLGTSTDTQYF. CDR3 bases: TGCGCCAGCAGCCAGACAGGGTTGGGCACTAGCACAGATACGCAGTATTTT.